This TCR beta chain came from a study of post-analysis software for immune sequencing data (dated by TCRdb to about 2015). Broadly, across the study: The recorded disease courses included relapsing-remitting, secondary progressive and progressive-relapsing multiple sclerosis, and some patients had no subtype annotation. The patient repertoires were compared against 11 previously published healthy control repertoires obtained from donors aged roughly 6 to 28 years. A subset of samples was prepared in parallel using single-end sample barcoding, then pooled and co-amplified after Illumina adapter ligation.

This clonotype has a count of ten or more. No cognate antigen has been identified for it. No much larger clonotype is one base removed from it; base qualities were not supplied. To demonstrate the VDJtools post-analysis software, the study profiled TCR beta repertoires from the peripheral blood of approximately twelve young patients with multiple sclerosis. The patients with multiple sclerosis were children and adolescents between roughly 6 and 17 years of age. On the study overall, not on this receptor specifically: The multiple sclerosis patient group was slightly younger than the control group. Normalized Chao1 diversity was significantly lower in multiple sclerosis patients than controls, suggesting substantial peripheral T-cell clonal expansion. Direct clustering with F measure revealed strong co-clustering of samples prepared in the same batch, which led to a batch-effect correction. Four to six TRBV segments, including TRBV5-6, TRBV5-1 and TRBV20-1, were significantly more frequent in patients than controls.

The cysteine opens and the phenylalanine closes a CDR3 of 14 amino acids. This entry keeps only the CDR3 DNA: 42 bases, framed from base 1. Trimming takes 0 bases from V and 2 bases from J, and the germline ends sit 7 bases apart. CDR1 and CDR2 (LNHNV, YYDKDF) derive from the germline V gene (reference sequence). Libraries came from PCR. The run used an Illumina HiSeq 2500. Unique molecular identifiers were incorporated into TCR beta cDNA libraries to reduce PCR and sequencing biases. About 500,000 cDNA molecules were obtained per 1 to 10 million input T cells, so each molecule approximated one T cell. Patient libraries were prepared and sequenced with the same protocol used for the earlier healthy control dataset. Samples belonging to the same batch were prepared together, multiplexed and sequenced on a shared HiSeq lane. In the paper's pipeline: Raw barcoded reads were processed with MIGEC, and single-read molecular identifier groups were discarded before consensus assembly and CDR3 extraction. Clonotype tables were post-analysed with VDJtools, and diversity was normalized by down-sampling all datasets to the smallest sample size. Repertoire overlap clustering matched CDR3 amino acid but not nucleotide sequences to correct batch-related cross-sample contamination. Using fastp trimming at Q25 and MiXCR clonotype assembly, TCRdb reanalyzed the public sequencing data and kept in-frame beta chains. Each CDR3 protein gets just one entry, which takes the most common genes and DNA from the rows behind it. These V and J calls rely on TCRdb rather than the paper's analysis. This sample holds roughly 800,000 distinct CDR3 sequences; 30% were observed only once. The ten largest make up around 0.55% of the sample.

The sequenced sample consisted of blood. This sequence was found in a girl aged 5 to 17 with multiple sclerosis. The V and J genes are TRBV15 and TRBJ1-2; the D gene is perhaps TRBD1, on 5 matching bases. The CDR3 loop reads CATSREGANYGYTF. The bases read TGTGCCACCAGCAGAGAAGGGGCCAACTATGGCTACACCTTC.